These 30 T cell receptor beta chains were all obtained from the same sample, sequenced in a study of shared clonotypes between healthy human individuals. Measured with immunoSEQ multiplex PCR; TCRdb has only the in-frame clones, and not every one. The profile shows roughly 2 million clones, over 85% of them singletons. Naive CD8 cells lacked CD45RO, underwent positive selection for CCR7 and left out terminally differentiated effector memory CD45RA+ cells. Sequenced: naive CD8+ T cells sorted from blood. These receptors were collected from a man between 18 and 35 years old in good health.

A note on this clone: This sample also contains other DNA sequences that code for the same CDR3. The gene calls are TRBV6-6 and TRBJ2-7; D possibly corresponds to TRBD1 (6 bases). Trimming took off 0 bases at V and 2 bases at J, with 8 bases between the two ends. The V gene's germline CDR1 is MNHNY and CDR2 SVGAGI (reference sequence). The length of the CDR3 is 14 residues. CDR3 DNA: TGTGCCAGCAGTTACTCAGGGGACACCTACGAGCAGTACTTC. This codes for CASSYSGDTYEQYF.

V usage is TRBV27 and J usage is TRBJ2-2; 8 nucleotides line up with TRBD2. Germline values: CDR1 MNHEY, CDR2 SMNVEV (reference sequence). The J segment lost 4 bases and the V segment lost 5 bases, leaving 9 bases of the junction unmatched. CDR3 length: 16 amino acids. The CDR3 nucleotides are TGTGCCAGCAGTCCCCGGACTAGCTTTGGCACCGGGGAGCTGTTTTTT. Translating gives CASSPRTSFGTGELFF.

V and J are TRBV7-9 and TRBJ2-3; D gene uncertain. The CDR3 totals 16 residues. The germline V and J ends were trimmed by 1 base and 4 bases, with 15 bases remaining between them. Germline loops: CDR1 SEHNR, CDR2 FQNEAQ (reference sequence). CDR3 nucleotides: TGTGCCAGCAGCTTAGTCGTCGGTGGGGTATCAGATACGCAGTATTTT. It specifies CASSLVVGGVSDTQYF.

This clone was seen a single time. The V and J genes are TRBV21-1 and TRBJ1-2; the table's TRBD1 call for D was not verified on the DNA. TRBV21-1 is annotated as a pseudogene. The CDR3 loop spans 16 amino acids. The DNA of the CDR3 is TGTGCCAGCAGCAAAGCGCGGGGACAGGAAGTCGATGGCTACACCTTC. This translates into CASSKARGQEVDGYTF.

This sequence joins TRBV5-4 and TRBJ2-1, with 9 nucleotides matching TRBD2. There are 15 residues in the CDR3. J was trimmed by 12 bases and V by 4 bases; bases with no gene match: 14. Germline V gives CDR1 SGHNT, CDR2 YYREEE (reference sequence). Here the CDR3 reads CASSPAGLAGPGQFF. The CDR3 coding sequence is TGTGCCAGCAGCCCAGCAGGGCTAGCGGGGCCGGGGCAGTTCTTC.

V usage is TRBV27 and J usage is TRBJ2-1; tentative D call: TRBD1 (6 bases). V was shortened by 6 bases and J by 2 bases, with 11 bases between the two germline ends. The CDR3 runs to 14 residues. Germline-derived CDR1 and CDR2 are MNHEY and SMNVEV (reference sequence). The CDR3 sequence is CASRGASTYNEQFF. The CDR3 DNA follows: TGTGCCAGCAGGGGGGCCTCTACCTACAATGAGCAGTTCTTC.

The chain carries TRBV27 and TRBJ1-2; 8 nucleotides align to TRBD1. Germline trimming cut 4 bases from V and 7 bases from J; bases unmatched to any gene: 8. The CDR3 is 14 amino acids. Germline CDR1 and CDR2: MNHEY and SMNVEV (reference sequence). CDR3 region: CASSSVQGGGGYTF. The CDR3 DNA follows: TGTGCCAGCAGTTCCGTACAGGGGGGAGGTGGCTACACCTTC.

The genes are TRBV6-5 and TRBJ1-1, with D maybe TRBD1 (5 bases). This CDR3 comprises 15 residues. CDR1 is MNHEY and CDR2 is SVGAGI in the germline V gene. V was clipped by 6 bases and J by 3 bases, with 17 bases between them. CDR3 sequence: CASRITVGGDTEAFF. CDR3 DNA sequence: TGTGCCAGCAGAATAACGGTGGGGGGAGACACTGAAGCTTTCTTT.

This chain links TRBV4-1 with TRBJ1-1; D uncertain. The ends were cut back, 2 bases at V and 6 bases at J, with 10 bases in the middle. The CDR3 loop spans 13 amino acids. Germline lookup yields CDR1 MGHRA and CDR2 YSYEKL. CDR3 loop: CASSQLVAPEAFF. The CDR3 DNA reads TGCGCCAGCAGCCAACTAGTCGCCCCTGAAGCTTTCTTT.

The rearrangement joins TRBV6-5 to TRBJ1-1, with TRBD1 matching 7 bases. J gave up 5 bases and V 3 bases, and 6 bases lay outside the gene matches. The germline V gene encodes CDR1 MNHEY and CDR2 SVGAGI. CDR3 size: 14 residues. CDR3 region: CASSYDDRATEAFF. CDR3 nucleotides: TGTGCCAGCAGTTATGACGACAGGGCAACTGAAGCTTTCTTT.

The rearrangement uses TRBV4-2 and TRBJ1-2, with D maybe TRBD1 (6 bases). The CDR3 runs to 15 residues. Deletions cut 0 bases from V and 4 bases from J, with 12 bases between. Germline V gene lookup returns CDR1 LGHNA and CDR2 YNFKEQ. The CDR3 DNA reads as TGTGCCAGCAGCCAAGACCGGTGGGGGCCCTATGGCTACACCTTC. Translating it yields CASSQDRWGPYGYTF.

The rearrangement joins TRBV30 to TRBJ2-5; 7 positions agree with TRBD1. CDR3 length: 12 residues. Looked up from germline, CDR1 is GTSNPN and CDR2 is SVGIG (reference sequence). V gave up 4 bases and J gave up 6 bases; unmatched junction bases: 5. CDR3 protein: CAWTPGQQTQYF. The CDR3 nucleotides read TGTGCCTGGACCCCGGGACAGCAGACCCAGTACTTC.

The J gene is TRBJ2-2, the V gene TRBV5-1; no firm D call. V was clipped by 7 bases and J by 0 bases, with 10 bases between them. Germline V gene sequence: CDR1 SGHRS, CDR2 YFSETQ. CDR3 length equals 14 residues. The CDR3 loop is CASDLGANTGELFF. As DNA, the CDR3 is TGCGCCAGCGACCTTGGTGCGAACACCGGGGAGCTGTTTTTT.

This clone was seen just once. V gene TRBV21-1 combines with J gene TRBJ1-1. TRBV21-1 is deemed a pseudogene. The CDR3 totals 16 residues. The CDR3 spells CASSPRRWTDNTEAFF. The CDR3 DNA sequence: TGTGCCAGCAGCCCAAGACGGTGGACGGACAACACTGAAGCTTTCTTT.

The J gene is TRBJ2-5, the V gene TRBV7-6; a weak D match, TRBD1 (5 bases). Germline-derived CDR1 and CDR2 are SGHVS and FNYEAQ. V shed 2 bases and J shed 4 bases, with 14 bases lying between them. The CDR3 totals 15 residues. CDR3 loop: CASSLNDRAGETQYF. In DNA, the CDR3 is TGTGCCAGCAGCTTAAACGACAGAGCCGGAGAGACCCAGTACTTC. Drawing the rest from reference TRBV7-6 and TRBJ2-5, the complete variable domain is GAGVSQSPRYKVTKRGQDVALRCDPISGHVSLYWYRQALGQGPEFLTYFNYEAQQDKSGLPNDRFSAERPEGSISTLTIQRTEQRDSAMYRCASSLNDRAGETQYFGPGTRLLVL.

The rearrangement joins TRBV27 to TRBJ1-2; D is undetermined. Germline V lookup: CDR1 MNHEY, CDR2 SMNVEV (reference sequence). Trimming stripped 2 bases from V and 3 bases from J, with 7 bases between. This CDR3 comprises 13 residues. CDR3 in amino acids: CASSLRPDYGYTF. CDR3 sequence (DNA): TGTGCCAGCAGTTTACGTCCAGACTATGGCTACACCTTC.

The CDR3 nucleotides are TGTGCCAGCAGCACCCGGGACAGGGGGATAACTAATGAAAAACTGTTTTTT. Translating gives CASSTRDRGITNEKLFF. The V and J genes are TRBV7-2 and TRBJ1-4; the match to TRBD1 covers 11 bases. Germline values: CDR1 SGHTA, CDR2 FQGNSA. V shed 5 bases and J 1 base; nucleotides not matched to a gene: 6. The CDR3 runs 17 residues. Supplemented by reference TRBV7-2 and TRBJ1-4, the full variable domain reads GAGVSQSPSNKVTEKGKDVELRCDPISGHTALYWYRQSLGQGLEFLIYFQGNSAPDKSGLPSDRFSAERTGGSVSTLTIQRTQQEDSAVYLCASSTRDRGITNEKLFFGSGTQLSVL.

The chain employs TRBV10-3 and TRBJ1-1; unclear D gene. Germline V gene lookup returns CDR1 ENHRY and CDR2 SYGVKD. Trimming shortened V by 2 bases and J by 6 bases, and 13 bases separated the two germline ends. This CDR3 comprises 14 residues. The CDR3 nucleotides read TGTGCCATCAGTGAGGTCGAGACGCGGTCTGAAGCTTTCTTT. It codes for CAISEVETRSEAFF.

The chain couples TRBV7-2 to TRBJ2-7; TRBD1 matches at 8 bases. This CDR3 has 14 amino acids. Trimming removed 4 bases from V and 3 bases from J; junction bases left unmatched: 5. Germline CDR1 reads SGHTA; CDR2 reads FQGNSA. In DNA form, the CDR3 reads TGTGCCAGCAGCTCCCTGGGGACAGGCTACGAGCAGTACTTC. Translated, it gives CASSSLGTGYEQYF.

V is TRBV5-6 and J is TRBJ2-7; TRBD1 matches at 9 bases. V shed 4 bases, J shed 3 bases, and the junction held 8 bases outside the gene matches. The germline gives CDR1 SGHDT, CDR2 YYEEEE. This CDR3 contains 15 residues. CDR3 coding DNA: TGTGCCAGCAGCCCAGCCGGGACAGGGTTCTACGAGCAGTACTTC. As protein: CASSPAGTGFYEQYF.

The chain carries TRBV6-6 and TRBJ1-4; D remains ambiguous. V lost 2 bases and J lost 8, with 12 bases in between. The CDR3 has 14 amino acids. The germline V gene encodes CDR1 MNHNY and CDR2 SVGAGI (reference sequence). The CDR3 here is CASSYLGKKEKLFF. The DNA of the CDR3 is TGTGCCAGCAGTTACCTGGGGAAGAAGGAAAAACTGTTTTTT.

A remark on this clone: The same CDR3 is also encoded by other DNA sequences in this sample. The chain joins TRBV5-6 to TRBJ1-1; D not certain. V gave up 0 bases and J gave up 7 bases, with 7 bases separating them. The germline V gene has CDR1 SGHDT and CDR2 YYEEEE. CDR3 length: 12 amino acids. The CDR3 reads CASSLVGFEAFF. The CDR3 DNA follows: TGTGCCAGCAGCTTGGTAGGCTTTGAAGCTTTCTTT.

The chain employs TRBV28 and TRBJ2-7; D gene ambiguous. Per the germline V gene, CDR1 is MDHEN and CDR2 is SYDVKM. The CDR3 is made up of 14 amino acids. Trimming pared 5 bases from V and 3 bases from J, leaving 14 bases between. The chain's CDR3 is CASSPRTVNYEQYF. The CDR3 DNA reads TGTGCCAGCAGTCCTAGGACGGTCAACTACGAGCAGTACTTC.

This chain joins TRBV5-1 and TRBJ2-5, with 8 bases identical to TRBD1. CDR3 length: 12 amino acids. The V and J ends lost 9 bases and 3 bases, in that order; junction bases with no gene match: 4. Germline V gene data show CDR1 as SGHRS and CDR2 as YFSETQ. DNA of the CDR3: TGCGCCATCCCGGACAGGGAAGAGACCCAGTACTTC. The encoded protein is CAIPDREETQYF.

The chain couples TRBV7-2 to TRBJ1-3; no clear D. This CDR3 has 15 residues. Germline V gives CDR1 SGHTA, CDR2 FQGNSA. V shed 4 bases and J shed 1 base, with 11 bases lying between them. For the CDR3, the DNA is TGTGCCAGCAGCTCATGGACGGAATCTGGAAACACCATATATTTT. Its protein product is CASSSWTESGNTIYF.

The chain's CDR3 is CASSQDPKGAGGDTEAFF. As DNA, the CDR3 is TGCGCCAGCAGCCAAGACCCCAAGGGTGCAGGAGGGGATACTGAAGCTTTCTTT. The chain joins TRBV4-3 to TRBJ1-1, with a possible D match to TRBD1 (5 bases). This CDR3 is 18 amino acids long. With 0 bases removed from V and 5 bases from J, the gap between germline ends came to 22 bases. The germline CDR1 and CDR2 sequences are LGHNA and YSLEER.

V usage is TRBV19 and J usage is TRBJ1-1, with D possibly matching TRBD1 (6 bases). The CDR3 length is 18 residues. V dropped 4 bases and J dropped 0 bases, with 21 bases sitting between them. The germline CDR1 and CDR2 sequences are LNHDA and SQIVND (reference sequence). As DNA, the CDR3 is TGTGCCAGTAGTAGACAGGACAGCCAAATACTGTTGAACACTGAAGCTTTCTTT. As protein: CASSRQDSQILLNTEAFF.

This clone was detected once. CDR3 loop: CASSPIASGEETQYF. CDR3 coding DNA: TGTGCCAGCTCACCGATAGCGTCAGGGGAAGAGACCCAGTACTTC. This chain joins TRBV18 and TRBJ2-5, with D possibly matching TRBD1 (6 bases). Germline-derived CDR1 and CDR2 are KGHSH and LQKENI. The CDR3 consists of 15 residues. The ends were cut back, 3 bases at V and 3 bases at J, with 14 bases in the middle.

CDR3 sequence (DNA): TGTGCCAGCAGCTTAGGGTCAGGGGGTTACGAGCAGTACTTC. This encodes CASSLGSGGYEQYF. The chain uses TRBV11-3 and TRBJ2-7; 7 bases line up with TRBD1. The CDR3 loop spans 14 amino acids. Germline-derived CDR1 and CDR2 are SGHNT and YENEEA. The ends lost 1 base at V and 4 bases at J; junction bases unmatched: 4.

The rearrangement uses TRBV10-3 and TRBJ2-7; 9 bases match TRBD1. Trimming removed 4 bases from V and 5 bases from J; junction bases left unmatched: 6. Per germline, CDR1 ENHRY and CDR2 SYGVKD. The CDR3 runs 14 residues. This CDR3 is CAISGGGTGNEQYF. The CDR3 DNA reads as TGTGCCATCAGTGGGGGCGGGACAGGGAACGAGCAGTACTTC.